The text below deals with one TCR beta chain. The data originate from a study of blood T cell repertoires in COVID-19. Study-level information: Acute and convalescent COVID-19 specimens originated in the United States, Italy and Spain. T cells, B-cell-depleted T cells, or PBMCs supplied cDNA or gDNA.

Original processing notes: Reference gene primer amplification gave nucleated cell count estimates. Profiled with immunoSEQ multiplex PCR; TCRdb holds only in-frame clones, not every one. For V, J and clone size, that table is used; D and trimming come from the DNA. Among about 94,000 clones, about nine tenths were seen once, and the ten largest hold about 5%. V lost 6 bases to trimming and J lost 4 bases; unmatched junction nucleotides: 14. CDR1 WSHSY and CDR2 SAAADI come from the germline V gene. CDR3 size: 16 residues. The origin of this receptor is a woman older than 75 with acute or convalescent COVID-19. The J gene is TRBJ1-2, the V gene TRBV10-2; the match to TRBD1 covers 7 bases. The specimen sequenced was peripheral blood. CDR3: CASRGTVFRWGYGYTF. The CDR3 DNA reads TGCGCCAGCAGGGGGACAGTTTTTAGATGGGGCTATGGCTACACCTTC.